In this sample, the clone carrying this T cell receptor (beta chain) turned up a few times. As yet, its antigen is unknown. Using immunoSEQ multiplex PCR, the repertoire was profiled, and TCRdb retains in-frame clones only, with some absent. The table includes about 53,000 clones, approximately 84% detected once. The entry originates in a study of OX40 agonist ivuxolimab in advanced cancers. V lost 4 bases to trimming and J lost 3 bases, with 12 bases between them. Germline loops: CDR1 SNHLY, CDR2 FYNNEI. This CDR3 spans 14 amino acids. Study conclusions and caveats: Both blood CD4+ and CD8+ T cells showed clonal growth by week 6 at 0.1 to 3.0 mg/kg.

The input for sequencing was CD4+ or CD8+ T cells sorted from blood, taken in a trial of the OX40 agonist ivuxolimab. The TCR originated in an adult with an advanced solid tumor such as melanoma, head and neck, liver or kidney cancer. This chain links TRBV2 with TRBJ1-1, with D possibly TRBD1 on 5 matching bases. The DNA of the CDR3 is TGTGCCAGCAGTGGGCAGGGAGGTGACACTGAAGCTTTCTTT. Translated, it gives CASSGQGGDTEAFF. The full variable domain, rest sourced from reference TRBV2 and TRBJ1-1, is EPEVTQTPSHQVTQMGQEVILRCVPISNHLYFYWYRQILGQKVEFLVSFYNNEISEKSEIFDDQFSVERPDGSNFTLKIRSTKLEDSAMYFCASSGQGGDTEAFFGQGTRLTVV.